A single sample is the source of the 22 T cell receptor beta chains below, sequenced in a study of T cell changes during pregnancy in multiple sclerosis (dated by TCRdb to about 2019). Libraries were built with the immunoSEQ multiplex PCR assay. TCRdb retrieved this table from immuneACCESS and kept in-frame rearrangements only. Not all clones are present; in checked studies, unresolved V genes account for under half, and no reason is known for the remainder. For this sample there are some 95,000 clones; approximately 92% appear just once. Together, the top ten hold over 2% of the sample. Source: peripheral blood, taken in the first trimester of pregnancy. Receptors were obtained from a female donor with multiple sclerosis, enrolled in a pregnancy study.

This clone is a singleton in its sample. The chain links TRBV5-1 to TRBJ1-1; a possible D gene is TRBD1 (6 bases). V lost 0 bases, J lost 0 bases, and 9 bases lay in between. Germline-derived CDR1 and CDR2 are SGHRS and YFSETQ. The CDR3 is 15 amino acids. CDR3 nucleotides: TGCGCCAGCAGCTTGGATGGACAGATGAACACTGAAGCTTTCTTT. It encodes CASSLDGQMNTEAFF.

Here the CDR3 DNA reads TGTGCCAGCAGCTTGCGAGGAGCTCCTAACTATGGCTACACCTTC. It translates to CASSLRGAPNYGYTF. The V call is TRBV7-9, the J call TRBJ1-2; D remains ambiguous. V was shortened by 3 bases and J by 0 bases, with 11 bases between the two germline ends. This CDR3 comprises 15 residues. CDR1 is SEHNR and CDR2 is FQNEAQ in the germline V gene (reference sequence).

V is TRBV28 and J is TRBJ1-1, with D perhaps TRBD1 (6 bases). Trimming pared 2 bases from V and 0 bases from J, leaving 7 bases between. The CDR3 runs to 14 residues. CDR1 and CDR2 from the germline V gene are MDHEN and SYDVKM. Here the CDR3 DNA reads TGTGCCAGCAGTTTAACAGGGATGAACACTGAAGCTTTCTTT. This gives the protein CASSLTGMNTEAFF.

The rearrangement uses TRBV2 and TRBJ2-5; 15 bases line up with TRBD2. V dropped 5 bases and J dropped 4; count of bases not matched to a gene: 5. CDR1 SNHLY and CDR2 FYNNEI come from the germline V gene. CDR3 length equals 16 residues. The CDR3 coding sequence is TGTGCCAGCAGTCCCGGACTAGCGGGAGGGTCAGAGACCCAGTACTTC. Residues: CASSPGLAGGSETQYF.

The chain recombines TRBV28 with TRBJ2-3; possibly TRBD1 for D (6 bases). The ends were cut back, 2 bases at V and 1 base at J, with 13 bases in the middle. CDR3 length equals 16 residues. The germline gives CDR1 MDHEN, CDR2 SYDVKM. CDR3 nucleotide sequence: TGTGCCAGCAGTTTAGGGGGCCCTCGGGGCACAGATACGCAGTATTTT. It translates to CASSLGGPRGTDTQYF. The whole variable domain, remainder taken from reference TRBV28 and TRBJ2-3, is DVKVTQSSRYLVKRTGEKVFLECVQDMDHENMFWYRQDPGLGLRLIYFSYDVKMKEKGDIPEGYSVSREKKERFSLILESASTNQTSMYLCASSLGGPRGTDTQYFGPGTRLTVL.

CDR3: CASSYAGTSGYNEQFF. The CDR3 region has the DNA TGTGCCAGCAGCTACGCCGGGACTAGCGGCTACAATGAGCAGTTCTTC. The chain joins TRBV5-4 to TRBJ2-1; 11 nucleotides line up with TRBD2. The CDR3 runs 16 residues. V was clipped by 3 bases and J by 3 bases; unmatched bases: 5. Germline V gene lookup returns CDR1 SGHNT and CDR2 YYREEE (reference sequence).

V and J are TRBV19 and TRBJ1-2; 9 positions match TRBD1. Trimming took 5 bases from V and 6 from J; bases not matched to a gene: 10. The CDR3 length is 15 residues. Germline assignment: CDR1 LNHDA and CDR2 SQIVND (reference sequence). CDR3 coding DNA: TGTGCCAGTAGTCGCTATAGGACAGGGGCTGATGGCTACACCTTC. This codes for CASSRYRTGADGYTF.

This clone showed up just once. The CDR3 sequence is CASSIRTNYGYTF. As DNA, the CDR3 is TGTGCCAGTAGTATCCGTACTAACTATGGCTACACCTTC. The chain recombines TRBV19 with TRBJ1-2; D unclear. This CDR3 has 13 amino acids. The germline V gene encodes CDR1 LNHDA and CDR2 SQIVND (reference sequence). Trimming removed 3 bases from V and 0 bases from J, with 5 bases in between.

The chain combines TRBV28 with TRBJ1-2; 8 nucleotides line up with TRBD1. Germline V gene sequence: CDR1 MDHEN, CDR2 SYDVKM. The CDR3 contains 14 residues. Trimming removed 3 bases from V and 5 bases from J; junction bases left unmatched: 5. Here the CDR3 reads CASSFSRGLYGYTF. The CDR3 DNA reads TGTGCCAGCAGTTTTAGCAGGGGGCTTTATGGCTACACCTTC.

The J gene is TRBJ1-5, the V gene TRBV5-1, with D maybe TRBD1 (6 bases). The ends were cut back, 4 bases at V and 5 bases at J, with 13 bases in the middle. Per germline, CDR1 SGHRS and CDR2 YFSETQ. This CDR3 is built from 14 residues. DNA for the CDR3: TGCGCCAGCAGCCCAACTACAGGGTATCAGCCCCAGCATTTT. Amino acid sequence: CASSPTTGYQPQHF.

The chain uses TRBV6-4 and TRBJ1-1; perhaps TRBD1 as D (6 bases). Trimming shortened V by 4 bases and J by 7 bases, and 16 bases separated the two germline ends. In germline, CDR1 is MRHNA, CDR2 SNTAGT. This CDR3 has 14 amino acids. CDR3 amino acids: CASSVWAGGSEAFF. The CDR3 bases are TGTGCCAGCAGTGTCTGGGCGGGGGGCAGTGAAGCTTTCTTT.

The gene calls are TRBV28 and TRBJ2-7, with D perhaps TRBD2 (5 bases). Germline V gene sequence: CDR1 MDHEN, CDR2 SYDVKM. V was pared by 2 bases and J by 4 bases, with 12 bases between. CDR3 size: 14 residues. DNA of the CDR3: TGTGCCAGCAGTTTACCGGGGTTAGGGTACGAGCAGTACTTC. It codes for CASSLPGLGYEQYF. Filled out from reference TRBV28 and TRBJ2-7, the complete variable domain reads DVKVTQSSRYLVKRTGEKVFLECVQDMDHENMFWYRQDPGLGLRLIYFSYDVKMKEKGDIPEGYSVSREKKERFSLILESASTNQTSMYLCASSLPGLGYEQYFGPGTRLTVT.

This clone was picked up one time. The chain has TRBV18 and TRBJ2-2; no definite D call. Germline V gives CDR1 KGHSH, CDR2 LQKENI. The CDR3 is 13 amino acids. V was clipped by 2 bases and J by 2 bases, with 3 bases between them. Here the CDR3 reads CASSPYNTGELFF. The CDR3 DNA sequence: TGTGCCAGCTCACCATATAACACCGGGGAGCTGTTTTTT.

The rearrangement links TRBV6-5 to TRBJ2-2, with a possible D match to TRBD2 (6 bases). Germline-derived CDR1 and CDR2 are MNHEY and SVGAGI. The V gene lost 6 bases and the J gene lost 7 bases, with 12 bases spanning the gap. The CDR3 covers 13 residues. CDR3 amino acids: CASRVLAFGELFF. Written as DNA, the CDR3 is TGTGCCAGCAGGGTACTAGCTTTCGGGGAGCTGTTTTTT.

V is TRBV28 and J is TRBJ1-2; TRBD1 agrees at 11 bases. The V and J ends lost 6 bases and 5 bases, in that order; junction bases with no gene match: 17. Germline V gene data show CDR1 as MDHEN and CDR2 as SYDVKM. The CDR3 spans 18 residues. The CDR3 sequence: CASRTDRGHARRTYGYTF. CDR3 in DNA: TGTGCCAGCAGAACGGACAGGGGGCACGCCCGACGAACTTATGGCTACACCTTC.

This rearrangement joins TRBV14 to TRBJ1-2, with 9 bases that match TRBD1. V was clipped by 6 bases and J by 7 bases; unmatched bases: 6. Germline V lookup: CDR1 SGHDN, CDR2 FVKESK. The CDR3 has 13 residues. CDR3 region: CASRPTGGSGYTF. The CDR3 nucleotides read TGTGCCAGCAGGCCGACAGGGGGGTCTGGCTACACCTTC.

CDR3 amino acids: CASSQTGNTEAFF. DNA of the CDR3: TGTGCCAGCAGCCAGACAGGGAACACTGAAGCTTTCTTT. This chain links TRBV7-2 with TRBJ1-1, with D tentatively TRBD1 (6 bases). The CDR3 totals 13 residues. From germline, CDR1 is SGHTA and CDR2 FQGNSA. V was cut by 5 bases and J by 1 base, with 8 bases left in between.

There are a few counts of this clone. This CDR3 is also generated by other DNA sequences in the sample. The rearrangement joins TRBV9 to TRBJ2-1; D perhaps matches TRBD1 (6 bases). This CDR3 comprises 15 residues. Trimming pared 2 bases from V and 1 base from J, leaving 10 bases between. CDR1 SGDLS and CDR2 YYNGEE come from the germline V gene. CDR3 sequence (DNA): TGTGCCAGCAGCGTCGCAGGGGATTCCTACAATGAGCAGTTCTTC. This encodes CASSVAGDSYNEQFF.

The rearrangement uses TRBV7-8 and TRBJ2-7; TRBD1 agrees at 7 bases. The junction had 16 bases not matched to a gene; V was cut back by 5 bases and J by 6 bases. The germline CDR1 and CDR2 sequences are SGHVS and FQNEAQ. The CDR3 consists of 16 residues. CDR3 coding DNA: TGTGCCAGCAGCCCCGTGACAGGGTTAGGGCCGGGCGAGCAGTACTTC. Its protein product is CASSPVTGLGPGEQYF.

The rearrangement joins TRBV15 to TRBJ1-4; 9 bases agree with TRBD1. There are 15 residues in the CDR3. V gave up 6 bases and J gave up 5 bases; unmatched junction bases: 7. Germline V gene lookup returns CDR1 LNHNV and CDR2 YYDKDF (reference sequence). The CDR3 coding sequence is TGTGCCACCAGACTCCAGGACAGGGGCAATGAAAAACTGTTTTTT. It specifies CATRLQDRGNEKLFF.

The chain carries TRBV5-3 and TRBJ2-7; no clear D gene. TRBV5-3 qualifies as an ORF whose function is uncertain. The V end lost 0 bases, the J end lost 4 bases, and 11 bases lay between the germline ends. CDR3 size: 14 residues. This CDR3 is CARSLVLSYYEQYF. Written as DNA, the CDR3 is TGTGCCAGAAGCTTGGTCTTGTCCTATTACGAGCAGTACTTC.

This clone was observed a single time. The genes are TRBV11-3 and TRBJ1-1; 8 bases are a match to TRBD1. The CDR3 totals 15 residues. Germline V gene sequence: CDR1 SGHNT, CDR2 YENEEA. V shed 5 bases, J shed 0 bases, and the junction held 5 bases outside the gene matches. The CDR3 coding sequence is TGTGCCAGCAGCACACAACAGGGGGTGAACACTGAAGCTTTCTTT. Its protein is CASSTQQGVNTEAFF.